This T cell receptor (beta chain) derives from a study of patients and donors after allogeneic stem cell transplantation. TCRdb re-called the RT-PCR reads through MiXCR, storing one row per CDR3 protein. This table has fewer than 95,000 distinct CDR3 sequences, around 5% appearing once. Trimming stripped 4 bases from V and 0 bases from J, with 12 bases between. This CDR3 has 16 residues. Germline assignment: CDR1 KGHDR and CDR2 SFDVKD. Sequencing input: blood, either unsorted or a sorted T cell fraction (not recorded which). J is TRBJ2-1 and V is TRBV24-1; D not certain. The clonotype was recovered from a human donor who was either an allogeneic HSCT recipient or a stem cell or donor lymphocyte infusion donor (not recorded which). It is not recorded whose cells these are; they may come from a transplant donor. Written as DNA, the CDR3 is TGTGCCACCAGTGAGGTGGGAAAAGACTCCTACAATGAGCAGTTCTTC. Protein sequence: CATSEVGKDSYNEQFF.